This section outlines one T cell receptor (beta chain) sequence together with its context. Its antigen is unknown. CDR1 is LNHDA and CDR2 is SQIVND in the germline V gene (reference sequence). This CDR3 comprises 17 residues. J was trimmed by 2 bases and V by 8 bases; bases with no gene match: 14. The data stem from a study of cytomegalovirus exposure and HLA in healthy donors. TCRdb's table, derived via immunoSEQ multiplex PCR, lists solely in-frame clones and lacks some. In the table there are around 150,000 clones, roughly 89% of which are singletons. General observations from the study: Rare TCR sequences dominated, though some public TCRs recurred in many donors. Cytomegalovirus-associated TCR beta chains were listed, numbering around 150.

The gene calls are TRBV19 and TRBJ2-1; 8 bases are shared with TRBD2. Material for sequencing was PBMCs. The clonotype was recovered from a man between 18 and 29 years old in good health and CMV-seropositive. CDR3 protein: CASGGLKAGEPYNEQFF. Here the CDR3 DNA reads TGTGCCAGTGGAGGCCTGAAAGCGGGAGAACCCTACAATGAGCAGTTCTTC.